The TCR beta chain described here comes from a study of T cell responses to AZD1222 COVID-19 vaccine. This clone was picked up one time. Its antigen is still unknown. Whole-study results and caveats: Repertoire samples came only from after the peak T cell response.

Clones were read by immunoSEQ multiplex PCR, and TCRdb kept only the in-frame ones, dropping some. The sample yields about 97,000 clones, 85% to 90% seen once. Germline V lookup: CDR1 SGHNT, CDR2 YENEEA. CDR3 length: 14 residues. Trimming removed 7 bases at V and 0 bases at J, with 13 bases between. This sequence originates from an adult in good health. The source was peripheral blood, collected on day 0 of AZD1222 vaccination. The V gene is TRBV11-3, the J gene TRBJ2-7; perhaps TRBD1 as D (6 bases). This CDR3 reads CASNTDRSSYEQYF. CDR3 nucleotides: TGTGCCAGCAACACGGACAGAAGCTCCTACGAGCAGTACTTC.